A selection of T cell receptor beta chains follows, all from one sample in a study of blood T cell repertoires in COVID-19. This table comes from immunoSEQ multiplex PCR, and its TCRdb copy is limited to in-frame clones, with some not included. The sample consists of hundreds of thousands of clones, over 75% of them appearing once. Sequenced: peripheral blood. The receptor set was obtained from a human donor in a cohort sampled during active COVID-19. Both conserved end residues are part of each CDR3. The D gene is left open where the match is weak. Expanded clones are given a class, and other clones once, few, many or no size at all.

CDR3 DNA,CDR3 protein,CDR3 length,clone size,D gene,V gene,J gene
TGTGCCAGCAGTCAAGGACAGGGAAAAACCTTC,CASSQGQGKTF,11,.,TRBD1,TRBV6-6,TRBJ1-2
TGTGCCATCTGGGACACCCACGGGGAGCTGTTTTTT,CAIWDTHGELFF,12,.,.,TRBV10-3,TRBJ2-2
TGCGCCAGCAGCCAAGTAGCACAGGTCAATTCACCCCTCCACTTT,CASSQVAQVNSPLHF,15,.,.,TRBV4-3,TRBJ1-6
TGTGCCACCAGTGATTTTTTTACAGGGGATGGTCGGGAGACCCAGTACTTC,CATSDFFTGDGRETQYF,17,.,TRBD1,TRBV24-1,TRBJ2-5
TGTGCCAGCAGGATATGGGAGTCGAACACTGAAGCTTTCTTT,CASRIWESNTEAFF,14,.,.,TRBV27,TRBJ1-1
TGTGCCAGCAGGGTCGGGGTGGCCGGGGGATCACCCCTCCACTTT,CASRVGVAGGSPLHF,15,.,.,TRBV2,TRBJ1-6
TGTGCCAGCAGTCCCGACAGATCCTTACCCAGTGAAAAACTGTTTTTT,CASSPDRSLPSEKLFF,16,.,.,TRBV27,TRBJ1-4
TGTGCCAGCAGCGTAGGAGGGGGCGGCAATCAGCCCCAGCATTTT,CASSVGGGGNQPQHF,15,.,TRBD1,TRBV9,TRBJ1-5
TGTGCCAGCAGCTCAAAACTTCCAGGGACTGGAAACACCATATATTTT,CASSSKLPGTGNTIYF,16,.,.,TRBV7-2,TRBJ1-3
TGCGCCAGCTCCCGGGACAGGGTAAGAGGCACTGAAGCTTTCTTT,CASSRDRVRGTEAFF,15,.,TRBD1,TRBV10-1,TRBJ1-1
TGCAGTGCTAGTAGTCTTGGGACAGGGGAAGATCAGCCCCAGCATTTT,CSASSLGTGEDQPQHF,16,.,TRBD1,TRBV20-1,TRBJ1-5
TGTGCCAGCCACAAACACGGGAGCAATCAGCCCCAGCATTTT,CASHKHGSNQPQHF,14,.,.,TRBV2,TRBJ1-5
TGTGCCAGTAGTGCCCACAGGGCCGTGCTCTCTGAAGCTTTCTTT,CASSAHRAVLSEAFF,15,.,.,TRBV19,TRBJ1-1
TGCGCCAGCAGCCCGGGGACTAGCGGGAGAGTTCAGTACTTC,CASSPGTSGRVQYF,14,.,TRBD2,TRBV4-3,TRBJ2-4
TGTGCCAGCAGCACCCGACAGGGTTTATATGGCTACACCTTC,CASSTRQGLYGYTF,14,.,TRBD1,TRBV9,TRBJ1-2
TGCGCCAGCAGTGAGTTAGTCAGGACTAGCACAGATACGCAGTATTTT,CASSELVRTSTDTQYF,16,.,.,TRBV10-2,TRBJ2-3
TGTGCCAGCTCCCGACTCTTAAGTGGCGTCGAGCAGTACTTC,CASSRLLSGVEQYF,14,.,.,TRBV18,TRBJ2-7
TGTGCCAGCAGCGTAGCGGGAGCCCCCTCCTACGAGCAGTACTTC,CASSVAGAPSYEQYF,15,few,.,TRBV9,TRBJ2-7
TGCGCCAGCAGCCTGGGTAGCGGGAGGGCCTACGAGACCCAGTACTTC,CASSLGSGRAYETQYF,16,.,TRBD2,TRBV4-1,TRBJ2-5
TGTGCCAGCAGTCGAGAGCGCGGGGTGACCTACGAGCAGTACTTC,CASSRERGVTYEQYF,15,.,.,TRBV3-1/TRBV3-2,TRBJ2-7
TGTGCCAGCAGTCCCGGCTCAGGACAATACGAGCAGTACTTC,CASSPGSGQYEQYF,14,.,.,TRBV27,TRBJ2-7
TGTGCCACCTCCCCCGGGGGGGGTTACGAGCAGTACTTC,CATSPGGGYEQYF,13,.,TRBD2,TRBV6-5,TRBJ2-7
TGTGCCAGCAGCCAAGAATTTATAGCCGCCTCTAAAGGTACCTTC,CASSQEFIAASKGTF,15,.,.,TRBV3-1/TRBV3-2,TRBJ1-2
TGTGCCAGCAGTTACTTACCTGAGTACTATGGCTACACCTTC,CASSYLPEYYGYTF,14,few,.,TRBV6-6,TRBJ1-2